The 16 T cell receptor beta chains below were found in one sample sequenced in a study of CD8+CD57+ T cells in acquired aplastic anemia. Patients included in sequencing had previously demonstrated CD8+CD57+ cell expansion by flow cytometry. Investigators profiled TCR beta VDJ and CDR3 from genomic DNA template. A single record per CDR3 protein comes from TCRdb applying MiXCR to the reads. The sample holds roughly 170,000 distinct CDR3 sequences; 45% to 60% are singletons and the top ten take over 10%. Sequencing was carried out using sorted CD4+, CD8+, or CD8+CD57+ T cells (not recorded which) from PBMCs. Receptors originate from a human donor with aplastic anemia.

The rearrangement links TRBV10-3 to TRBJ1-2; no reliable D call. This CDR3 has 15 residues. Germline V lookup: CDR1 ENHRY, CDR2 SYGVKD. Trimming took off 2 bases at V and 5 bases at J, with 15 bases between the two ends. The CDR3 region has the DNA TGTGCCATCAGTGAGCCGGGCGGGGTTTTGTATGGCTACACCTTC. Its translation is CAISEPGGVLYGYTF.

This clonotype has a count of ten or more. V usage is TRBV7-3 and J usage is TRBJ1-1; D ambiguous. The V end was cut by 5 bases, the J end by 3 bases, with 10 bases between. This CDR3 is built from 13 residues. Germline V CDR1 and CDR2: SGHTA, FQGTGA. The CDR3, as DNA: TGTGCCAGCAGCCCTACTCCGGACACTGAAGCTTTCTTT. This encodes CASSPTPDTEAFF. The variable domain in full, with the rest retrieved from reference TRBV7-3 and TRBJ1-1, is GAGVSQTPSNKVTEKGKYVELRCDPISGHTALYWYRQSLGQGPEFLIYFQGTGAADDSGLPNDRFFAVRPEGSVSTLKIQRTERGDSAVYLCASSPTPDTEAFFGQGTRLTVV.

The J gene is TRBJ1-2, the V gene TRBV20-1, with 7 bases lining up with TRBD1. The trim removed 4 bases at V and 3 bases at J, leaving 2 bases unmatched. There are 12 residues in the CDR3. Germline V CDR1 and CDR2: DFQATT, SNEGSKA (reference sequence). For the CDR3, the DNA is TGCAGTGCTAATACAGGGGACTATGGCTACACCTTC. Protein product: CSANTGDYGYTF.

CDR3 region: CATSDSWEDTQYF. The CDR3 nucleotides are TGTGCCACCAGTGATTCATGGGAAGATACGCAGTATTTT. J is TRBJ2-3 and V is TRBV24-1; D is uncertain. The ends were cut back, 2 bases at V and 5 bases at J, with 7 bases in the middle. Germline V lookup: CDR1 KGHDR, CDR2 SFDVKD. The CDR3 loop spans 13 amino acids.

The rearrangement joins TRBV7-8 to TRBJ2-1; 10 positions agree with TRBD2. Germline V gene lookup returns CDR1 SGHVS and CDR2 FQNEAQ. The CDR3 is made up of 16 amino acids. J was trimmed by 4 bases and V by 0 bases; bases with no gene match: 3. This CDR3 reads CASSLAGTSVYNEQFF. The CDR3 DNA sequence: TGTGCCAGCAGCTTAGCCGGGACTAGCGTTTACAATGAGCAGTTCTTC.

Here the CDR3 reads CSARLMGVQETQYF. The CDR3 bases are TGCAGTGCTAGACTTATGGGGGTCCAAGAGACCCAGTACTTC. This sequence joins TRBV20-1 and TRBJ2-5; D tentatively fits TRBD1 or TRBD2 (5 bases each). V lost 2 bases to trimming and J lost 1 base, with 11 bases between them. From germline, CDR1 is DFQATT and CDR2 SNEGSKA (reference sequence). This CDR3 contains 14 residues.

The rearrangement joins TRBV2 to TRBJ2-1, with D possibly being TRBD2 (7 bases). Germline loops: CDR1 SNHLY, CDR2 FYNNEI. With 4 bases removed from V and 9 bases from J, the gap between germline ends came to 16 bases. The CDR3 consists of 14 residues. CDR3: CASSALAEGGEQFF. Here the CDR3 DNA reads TGTGCCAGCAGTGCCCTAGCGGAGGGGGGTGAGCAGTTCTTC.

This rearrangement joins TRBV15 to TRBJ1-2; the D gene is possibly TRBD1 (5 bases). V was shortened by 3 bases and J by 4 bases, with 21 bases between the two germline ends. The CDR3 totals 17 residues. Germline V gene sequence: CDR1 LNHNV, CDR2 YYDKDF (reference sequence). CDR3: CATSSPNYPRGSYGYTF. The CDR3 DNA follows: TGTGCCACCAGCAGTCCCAATTATCCCCGGGGGAGCTATGGCTACACCTTC.

The chain recombines TRBV2 with TRBJ1-5; a possible D gene is TRBD1 (5 bases). CDR1 and CDR2 from the germline V gene are SNHLY and FYNNEI. V lost 3 bases and J lost 9, with 12 bases in between. The CDR3 has 13 residues. The DNA of the CDR3 is TGTGCCAGCAGTGACCAGGGATTCTCGCCCCAGCATTTT. It yields the protein CASSDQGFSPQHF.

The CDR3 protein is CASSESLNYGYTF. The CDR3 nucleotides read TGCGCCAGCAGTGAGTCGCTTAACTATGGCTACACCTTC. This chain joins TRBV10-1 and TRBJ1-2; no definite D call. CDR3 length: 13 amino acids. The V gene's germline CDR1 is WNHNN and CDR2 SYGVQD (reference sequence). Trimming took off 0 bases at V and 1 base at J, with 3 bases between the two ends.

The rearrangement joins TRBV19 to TRBJ1-2, with D hard to call. Between the trimmed V and J ends, which lost 6 bases and 8 bases, there was a span of 13 bases. The germline CDR1 and CDR2 sequences are LNHDA and SQIVND (reference sequence). CDR3 length: 12 amino acids. This CDR3 reads CASRLINGGYTF. CDR3 nucleotide sequence: TGTGCCAGTAGGCTGATTAACGGGGGCTACACCTTC.

V usage is TRBV20-1 and J usage is TRBJ1-1; D remains ambiguous. The V end lost 5 bases, the J end lost 8 bases, and 9 bases lay between the germline ends. Germline CDR1 is DFQATT and CDR2 is SNEGSKA (reference sequence). The CDR3 has 10 amino acids. CDR3 bases: TGCAGTGCTTACCTCAGAGAAGCTTTCTTT. Translation gives CSAYLREAFF.

V and J are TRBV15 and TRBJ2-3, with a tentative D call TRBD1 (6 bases). Germline CDR1 and CDR2: LNHNV and YYDKDF (reference sequence). The length of the CDR3 is 15 residues. Trimming pared 1 base from V and 2 bases from J, leaving 10 bases between. CDR3 in amino acids: CATSRVRQVTDTQYF. The DNA for the CDR3 is TGTGCCACCAGCAGAGTTCGACAGGTCACAGATACGCAGTATTTT.

The rearrangement links TRBV20-1 to TRBJ2-3, with 10 bases matching TRBD1. V shed 6 bases, J shed 4 bases, and the junction held 10 bases outside the gene matches. The CDR3 is 15 residues long. The germline V gene encodes CDR1 DFQATT and CDR2 SNEGSKA (reference sequence). The CDR3 region is CSARGDRGDADTQYF. The CDR3 region has the DNA TGCAGTGCACGAGGGGACAGGGGAGATGCAGATACGCAGTATTTT.

This clonotype was found many times. This chain connects TRBV7-8 to TRBJ2-7, with D uncertain. The germline CDR1 and CDR2 sequences are SGHVS and FQNEAQ. CDR3 length equals 13 residues. The V gene lost 3 bases and the J gene lost 3 bases, with 9 bases spanning the gap. The CDR3 here is CASSFRSDYEQYF. The CDR3 DNA reads as TGTGCCAGCAGCTTTAGGTCCGACTACGAGCAGTACTTC. Full variable domain (missing parts from reference TRBV7-8 and TRBJ2-7): GAGVSQSPRYKVAKRGQDVALRCDPISGHVSLFWYQQALGQGPEFLTYFQNEAQLDKSGLPSDRFFAERPEGSVSTLKIQRTQQEDSAVYLCASSFRSDYEQYFGPGTRLTVT.

This clonotype appeared many times. The CDR3 sequence: CASNVQGAYGYTF. The CDR3 region has the DNA TGTGCCAGTAACGTGCAGGGGGCATATGGCTACACCTTC. The chain uses TRBV19 and TRBJ1-2, with 8 bases that match TRBD1. The CDR3 has 13 residues. The V segment lost 7 bases and the J segment 5 bases; nucleotides outside the gene matches: 6. Germline V gene lookup returns CDR1 LNHDA and CDR2 SQIVND (reference sequence).